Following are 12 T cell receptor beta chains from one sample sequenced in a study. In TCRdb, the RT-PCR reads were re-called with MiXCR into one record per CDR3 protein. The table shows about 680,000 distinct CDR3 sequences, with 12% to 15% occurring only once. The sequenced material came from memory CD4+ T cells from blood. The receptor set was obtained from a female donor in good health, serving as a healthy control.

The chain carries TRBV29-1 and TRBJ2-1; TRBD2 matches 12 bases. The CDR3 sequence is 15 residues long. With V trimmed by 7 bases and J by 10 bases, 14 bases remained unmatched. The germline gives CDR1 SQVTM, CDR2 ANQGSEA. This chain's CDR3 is CSAESRLAGAQEQFF. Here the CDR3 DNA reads TGCAGCGCGGAATCAAGACTAGCGGGAGCTCAGGAGCAGTTCTTC.

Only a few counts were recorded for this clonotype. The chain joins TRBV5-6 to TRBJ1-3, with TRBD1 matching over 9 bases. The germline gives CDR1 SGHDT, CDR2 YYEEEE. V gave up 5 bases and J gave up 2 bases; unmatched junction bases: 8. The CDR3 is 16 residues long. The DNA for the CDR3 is TGTGCCAGCAGTACAGGGGGCTGGGACCCTGGAAACACCATATATTTT. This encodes CASSTGGWDPGNTIYF.

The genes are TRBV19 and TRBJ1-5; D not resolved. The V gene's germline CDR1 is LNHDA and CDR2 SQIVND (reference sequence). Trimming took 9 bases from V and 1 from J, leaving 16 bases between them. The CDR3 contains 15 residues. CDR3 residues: CASSLVAHSNQPQHF. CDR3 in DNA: TGTGCCAGCAGCTTAGTGGCTCACAGCAATCAGCCCCAGCATTTT.

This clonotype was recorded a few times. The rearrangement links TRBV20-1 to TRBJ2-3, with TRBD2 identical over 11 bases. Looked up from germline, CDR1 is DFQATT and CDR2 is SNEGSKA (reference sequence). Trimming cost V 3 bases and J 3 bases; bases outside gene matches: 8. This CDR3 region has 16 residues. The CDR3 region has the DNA TGCAGTGCTAGCGGGGTAGCGGGAGGGCCGACAGATACGCAGTATTTT. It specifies CSASGVAGGPTDTQYF.

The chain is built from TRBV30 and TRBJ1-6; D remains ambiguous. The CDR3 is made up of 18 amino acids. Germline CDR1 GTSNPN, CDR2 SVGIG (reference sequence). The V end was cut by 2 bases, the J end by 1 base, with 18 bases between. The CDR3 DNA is TGTGCCTGGAGTACAACACTCGGGGTTATGTCCTATAATTCACCCCTCCACTTT. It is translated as CAWSTTLGVMSYNSPLHF.

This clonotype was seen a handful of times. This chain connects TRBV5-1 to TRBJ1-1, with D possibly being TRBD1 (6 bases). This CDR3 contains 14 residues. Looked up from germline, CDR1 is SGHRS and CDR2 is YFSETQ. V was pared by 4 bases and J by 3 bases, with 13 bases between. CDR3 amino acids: CASSRDTGDTEAFF. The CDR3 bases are TGCGCCAGCAGCAGGGACACGGGGGACACTGAAGCTTTCTTT.

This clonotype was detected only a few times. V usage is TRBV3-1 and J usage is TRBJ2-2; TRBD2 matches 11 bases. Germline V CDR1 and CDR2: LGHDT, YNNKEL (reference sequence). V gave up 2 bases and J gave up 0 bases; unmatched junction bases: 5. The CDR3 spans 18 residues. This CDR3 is CASSQPGTSGPNTGELFF. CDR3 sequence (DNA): TGTGCCAGCAGCCAACCCGGGACTAGCGGTCCGAACACCGGGGAGCTGTTTTTT.

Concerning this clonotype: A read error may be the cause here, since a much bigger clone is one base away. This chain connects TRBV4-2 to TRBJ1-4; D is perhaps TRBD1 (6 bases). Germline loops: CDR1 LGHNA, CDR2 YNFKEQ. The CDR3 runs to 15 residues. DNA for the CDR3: TGTGCCAGCATCCAAGCGGGCAGGGGTGGGGAAAAACTGTTTTTT. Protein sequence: CASIQAGRGGEKLFF.

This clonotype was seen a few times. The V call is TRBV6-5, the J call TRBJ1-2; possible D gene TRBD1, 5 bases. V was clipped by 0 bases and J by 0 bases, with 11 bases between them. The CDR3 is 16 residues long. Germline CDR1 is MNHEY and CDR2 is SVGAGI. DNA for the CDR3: TGTGCCAGCAGTTACTCGGCGGGGCCAGCTAACTATGGCTACACCTTC. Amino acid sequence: CASSYSAGPANYGYTF.

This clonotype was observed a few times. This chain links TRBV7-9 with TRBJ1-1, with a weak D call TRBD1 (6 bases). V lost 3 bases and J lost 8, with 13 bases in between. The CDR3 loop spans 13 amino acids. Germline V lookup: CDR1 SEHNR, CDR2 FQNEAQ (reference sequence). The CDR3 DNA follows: TGTGCCAGCAGCTTTCAGGGGCCTAGGGAAGCTTTCTTT. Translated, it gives CASSFQGPREAFF.

Here the CDR3 DNA reads TGTGCCAGCTCACCACCGGGTTTGGGAGTTGGCCAACTGGGCGAGCAGTACTTC. It yields the protein CASSPPGLGVGQLGEQYF. The chain links TRBV18 to TRBJ2-7; D perhaps matches TRBD2 (5 bases). The length of the CDR3 is 18 residues. Germline CDR1 KGHSH, CDR2 LQKENI. With 0 bases removed from V and 6 bases from J, the gap between germline ends came to 24 bases.

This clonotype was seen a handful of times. CDR3 sequence: CATSNNSPLHF. CDR3 in DNA: TGTGCCACCAGCAATAATTCACCCCTCCACTTT. The chain carries TRBV15 and TRBJ1-6; D remains unclear. V was clipped by 4 bases and J by 5 bases, with 0 bases between them. CDR3 length equals 11 residues. CDR1 is LNHNV, CDR2 YYDKDF, per germline (reference sequence).